This T cell receptor beta chain was profiled in a study of early T cells in non-severe SARS-CoV-2 infection (dated by TCRdb to the early 2020s). In terms of the full investigation: TCR sequencing used bulk RNA from unsorted whole blood, so alpha and beta chains could not be paired.

The library was built by means of 5' RACE. This sample was sequenced with a NextSeq 500. In the TCR library protocol, unique molecular identifiers were attached to individual cDNA molecules to correct for PCR bias and sequencing error. Both TCR alpha and beta chains were sequenced, and tight co-correlation was observed between alpha and beta sequence abundances in each sample. On the study's bioinformatics: Decombinator V4 was used to annotate TCR sequences for V gene, J gene and CDR3. TCRs were defined as expanded if a significant change between any two time points was detected under a Poisson model with p below 0.0001. TCR abundances were normalised to the total number of TCRs sequenced in each sample and reported as counts per million. TRAV1-2 paired with TRAJ12, TRAJ20 or TRAJ33 defined MAIT TCRs, while TRAV10 paired with TRAJ18 defined iNKT TCRs. VDJdb, accessed 1 November 2021, was searched for CMV, EBV and SARS-CoV-2 annotated TCRs, with TCRs annotated for multiple antigens excluded. TCRdb redid the processing of the public reads, applying fastp at Q25 and MiXCR, and retained in-frame beta chains. Merged by CDR3 protein, the rows form single entries marked with the most common genes and DNA. The V and J calls follow TCRdb's processing rather than the paper's. The sample table contains some 54,000 distinct CDR3 sequences; only one count was recorded for approximately 11% of them. The ten top clones hold over 10% of the sample.

V has 9 bases trimmed and J has 0 bases trimmed; junction bases matching no gene number 14. There are 18 amino acids in the CDR3, from cysteine to phenylalanine inclusive. Only the CDR3 DNA stays, 54 bases, in frame from base 1. CDR1 and CDR2, per the germline V gene, are MDHEN and SYDVKM. The research as a whole found: VDJdb matching was skewed toward anti-spike CD8 responses, so virus-specific expansions were likely underestimated and private and CD4 specificities were missed.

A case-control design nested within a healthcare worker cohort in London, UK, was used, with weekly nasopharyngeal swab PCR tests and blood sampling performed. Healthcare workers were enrolled in the week of the UK lockdown, from 23 to 31 March 2020, and were followed every week for up to 16 weeks. At least ten counts were recorded for this clonotype. There is no known antigen for this receptor. No per-base quality is available; no much larger clone lies one base away. The sequence was collected from an adult who was a healthcare worker with PCR-confirmed SARS-CoV-2 infection or an uninfected control (not recorded which). Source material: whole blood. The sequence links TRBV28 to TRBJ2-6, and 7 bases in between align with TRBD1. The CDR3 in this case is CASKDQGKGASGANVLTF. The nucleotides are TGTGCCAGTAAAGATCAGGGAAAGGGGGCCTCTGGGGCCAACGTCCTGACTTTC.